These 7 T cell receptor beta chains were sequenced from one sample in a study of blood T cell repertoires in COVID-19. TCRdb keeps only in-frame clones here, not all; method: immunoSEQ multiplex PCR. The sample lists about 400,000 clones, approximately 86% seen once, with about 2.9% in the top ten. Input material: peripheral blood. The receptors stem from a human donor in a cohort sampled during active COVID-19.

As for this clone: The same CDR3 arises from other DNA sequences in this sample as well. The genes are TRBV11-2 and TRBJ2-7; D is unclear. V was pared by 4 bases and J by 1 base, with 2 bases between. The CDR3 spans 11 residues. Germline assignment: CDR1 SGHAT and CDR2 FQNNGV. CDR3 bases: TGTGCCAGCAGCTCTTCCTACGAGCAGTACTTC. Encoded protein: CASSSSYEQYF.

The chain is built from TRBV19 and TRBJ2-1; tentatively, D is TRBD2 (5 bases). Germline V gene lookup returns CDR1 LNHDA and CDR2 SQIVND (reference sequence). V was trimmed by 5 bases and J by 6 bases, leaving 11 bases between them. The CDR3 has 13 amino acids. CDR3 region: CASSPSGGNEQFF. In DNA form, the CDR3 reads TGTGCCAGTAGTCCCAGCGGTGGCAATGAGCAGTTCTTC. Based on the CDR3 plus reference TRBV19 and TRBJ2-1, the full variable domain is DGGITQSPKYLFRKEGQNVTLSCEQNLNHDAMYWYRQDPGQGLRLIYYSQIVNDFQKGDIAEGYSVSREKKESFPLTVTSAQKNPTAFYLCASSPSGGNEQFFGPGTRLTVL.

This clone was recorded a few times. The chain joins TRBV18 to TRBJ1-3; D is unclear. CDR3 length equals 15 residues. V was clipped by 1 base and J by 2 bases, with 9 bases between them. Germline CDR1 and CDR2: KGHSH and LQKENI. The CDR3 spells CASSPQGAAGNTIYF. The CDR3 coding sequence is TGTGCCAGCTCACCACAGGGAGCGGCTGGAAACACCATATATTTT.

This clone was found a few times. This chain connects TRBV7-3 to TRBJ2-1; unclear D gene. Trimming pared 5 bases from V and 10 bases from J, leaving 18 bases between. CDR1 is SGHTA, CDR2 FQGTGA, per germline. The CDR3 contains 14 residues. Here the CDR3 reads CASSPSSSLGEQFF. DNA of the CDR3: TGTGCCAGCAGCCCAAGCTCTTCTCTCGGGGAGCAGTTCTTC. Full variable domain (remainder filled in from reference TRBV7-3 and TRBJ2-1): GAGVSQTPSNKVTEKGKYVELRCDPISGHTALYWYRQSLGQGPEFLIYFQGTGAADDSGLPNDRFFAVRPEGSVSTLKIQRTERGDSAVYLCASSPSSSLGEQFFGPGTRLTVL.

This rearrangement joins TRBV5-8 to TRBJ2-1, with D possibly being TRBD2 (5 bases). V was shortened by 3 bases and J by 7 bases, with 17 bases between the two germline ends. CDR1 is SGHTS, CDR2 YDEGEE, per germline. The CDR3 sequence is 15 residues long. In DNA form, the CDR3 reads TGTGCCAGCAGCTATGAAACCCACTCGGGGAATGAGCAGTTCTTC. The encoded protein is CASSYETHSGNEQFF. Using reference TRBV5-8 and TRBJ2-1 for the parts outside the CDR3, the full variable domain is EAGVTQSPTHLIKTRGQQATLRCSPISGHTSVYWYQQALGLGLQFLLWYDEGEERNRGNFPPRFSGRQFPNYSSELNVNALELEDSALYLCASSYETHSGNEQFFGPGTRLTVL.

This chain links TRBV6-1 with TRBJ1-5; 9 nucleotides line up with TRBD1. The V and J ends lost 1 base and 7 bases, in that order; junction bases with no gene match: 11. The CDR3 has 17 amino acids. The germline V gene encodes CDR1 MNHNS and CDR2 SASEGT. In DNA, the CDR3 is TGTGCCAGCAGTGAAGAGGGTTGGGACAGGGTGCGACAGCCCCAGCATTTT. Protein: CASSEEGWDRVRQPQHF.

This rearrangement joins TRBV3-1 (or the pseudogene TRBV3-2) to TRBJ2-5, with 9 nucleotides matching TRBD2. This CDR3 has 20 amino acids. Looked up from germline, CDR1 is LGHDT and CDR2 is YNNKEL (reference sequence). Unmatched junction bases numbered 21, after V lost 5 bases and J lost 2 bases. This CDR3 reads CASSLLGLAGRDGGQETQYF. Written as DNA, the CDR3 is TGTGCCAGCAGCTTACTTGGGCTAGCGGGACGCGACGGGGGGCAAGAGACCCAGTACTTC.